These 4 T cell receptor beta chains were all obtained from the same sample, sequenced in a study of T cells in Graves' hyperthyroidism and ophthalmopathy. The CDR3 regions of TCR beta were amplified from RNA transcripts. An initial round of RT-PCR targeting the TCR CDR3 relied on the HTBI primer set. TCRdb used MiXCR to reprocess the multiplex PCR reads, holding one entry per CDR3 protein. The sample includes approximately 610,000 distinct CDR3 sequences, approximately 15% seen only once; the top ten take about 20%. Input material: blood. Receptors originate from a woman aged 18-29 years with Graves' hyperthyroidism.

This clonotype was counted at least ten times. This chain links TRBV7-2 with TRBJ2-4; the match to TRBD2 covers 12 bases. The CDR3 is 16 residues long. Germline loops: CDR1 SGHTA, CDR2 FQGNSA. Trimming cost V 5 bases and J 7 bases; bases outside gene matches: 9. The CDR3 sequence is CASSPQGGTSGNIQYF. The CDR3 DNA is TGTGCCAGCAGCCCTCAGGGCGGGACTAGCGGGAACATTCAGTACTTC.

This clonotype was counted between two and nine times. The J gene is TRBJ2-1, the V gene TRBV6-2 or TRBV6-3; a weak D match, TRBD1 (5 bases). Germline CDR1 is MNHEY and CDR2 is SVGEGT. The CDR3 covers 15 residues. V was trimmed by 5 bases and J by 0 bases, leaving 11 bases between them. As DNA, the CDR3 is TGTGCCAGCAGTCCGGACATAAGCTCCTACAATGAGCAGTTCTTC. It specifies CASSPDISSYNEQFF.

Many counts were recorded for this clonotype. The chain combines TRBV27 with TRBJ1-2, with a possible D match to TRBD1 (5 bases). The germline gives CDR1 MNHEY, CDR2 SMNVEV (reference sequence). The CDR3 is made up of 14 amino acids. V was trimmed by 3 bases and J by 4 bases, leaving 12 bases between them. The chain's CDR3 is CASSFTERGYGYTF. CDR3 nucleotide sequence: TGTGCCAGCAGTTTTACGGAGAGGGGCTATGGCTACACCTTC.

The chain employs TRBV30 and TRBJ1-3; 8 bases line up with TRBD1. Trimming took 4 bases from V and 5 from J; bases not matched to a gene: 7. This CDR3 has 14 amino acids. Germline lookup yields CDR1 GTSNPN and CDR2 SVGIG (reference sequence). CDR3 region: CAWNRQGARNTIYF. CDR3 DNA sequence: TGTGCCTGGAACCGGCAGGGGGCTAGAAACACCATATATTTT.